This T cell receptor beta chain was documented in a study of T cell responses to AZD1222 COVID-19 vaccine. Worth noting for this clone: Its target is unknown.

V shed 4 bases and J shed 2 bases, with 14 bases lying between them. This CDR3 has 15 amino acids. Looked up from germline, CDR1 is SEHNR and CDR2 is FQNEAQ (reference sequence). Study conclusions and caveats: Just 6 or 7 people given AZD1222 tested seropositive at baseline. No repertoire was sampled before or during the peak T cell response, only after it.

Sequenced by immunoSEQ multiplex PCR; TCRdb stores in-frame clones only, minus some. The table includes 110,000 or so clones, 88% detected once. The V gene is TRBV7-9, the J gene TRBJ1-2; a possible D gene is TRBD1 (5 bases). The source was peripheral blood, collected 28 days after the second AZD1222 dose. This TCR derives from an adult who received the AZD1222 COVID-19 vaccine. In nucleotides, the CDR3 is TGTGCCAGCAGCTGGGGGATGGCCGAGAACTATGGCTACACCTTC. Translated: CASSWGMAENYGYTF.